One and the same sample provided the 25 T cell receptor beta chains below, sequenced in a study of graft-versus-host responses after intestinal transplantation. Their antigens are not known. Using immunoSEQ multiplex PCR, the repertoire was profiled, and TCRdb retains in-frame clones only, with some absent. Seen here are more than 90,000 clones, approximately 92% observed once, and the top ten hold roughly 0.5%. Sequencing was performed on unstimulated CD8+ T cells sorted from spleen or lymph node cells, taken before intestinal transplant. The receptors stem from a human donor who received an intestinal transplant.

The chain employs TRBV5-6 and TRBJ2-7; possibly TRBD2 for D (5 bases). The V end lost 0 bases, the J end lost 0 bases, and 10 bases lay between the germline ends. Germline V gene sequence: CDR1 SGHDT, CDR2 YYEEEE. The CDR3 is 15 amino acids. The CDR3 reads CASSLGAGSSYEQYF. In nucleotides, the CDR3 is TGTGCCAGCAGCTTGGGGGCGGGTAGCTCCTACGAGCAGTACTTC.

DNA of the CDR3: TGTGCCAGCAGTTCAGCGGTCCTTAATGAAAAACTGTTTTTT. Translated, it gives CASSSAVLNEKLFF. The J gene is TRBJ1-4, the V gene TRBV7-9; D unclear. Germline values: CDR1 SEHNR, CDR2 FQNEAQ (reference sequence). Deletions cut 6 bases from V and 4 bases from J, with 12 bases between. This CDR3 has 14 residues.

This clone appeared once. The chain recombines TRBV6-1 with TRBJ2-7; D is possibly TRBD1 (6 bases). The CDR3 contains 13 residues. The ends were cut back, 8 bases at V and 2 bases at J, with 13 bases in the middle. Germline lookup yields CDR1 MNHNS and CDR2 SASEGT. This CDR3 is CASRDTNPYEQYF. The DNA of the CDR3 is TGTGCCAGCCGGGACACTAACCCCTACGAGCAGTACTTC.

The V and J genes are TRBV27 and TRBJ1-1; D gene unclear. The germline V gene encodes CDR1 MNHEY and CDR2 SMNVEV (reference sequence). V was trimmed by 5 bases and J by 3 bases, leaving 13 bases between them. The CDR3 is made up of 14 amino acids. CDR3 residues: CASSVLGEDTEAFF. In DNA form, the CDR3 reads TGTGCCAGCAGTGTTTTGGGAGAGGACACTGAAGCTTTCTTT.

The chain couples TRBV5-1 to TRBJ2-7; 7 nucleotides match TRBD1. Germline CDR1 is SGHRS and CDR2 is YFSETQ. The V and J ends lost 2 bases and 5 bases, in that order; junction bases with no gene match: 10. The CDR3 is 15 residues long. The CDR3 protein is CASSLDTGAVHEQYF. As DNA, the CDR3 is TGCGCCAGCAGCTTAGATACAGGGGCCGTTCACGAGCAGTACTTC.

The V gene is TRBV7-8, the J gene TRBJ2-1, with 7 nucleotides matching TRBD2. The CDR3 is 18 amino acids. The germline CDR1 and CDR2 sequences are SGHVS and FQNEAQ. Trimming at V came to 5 bases and at J to 3 bases, leaving 16 bases not matched to a gene. The CDR3 reads CASSVPRGRGQYYNEQFF. In DNA form, the CDR3 reads TGTGCCAGCAGCGTACCGCGGGGGAGGGGTCAATACTACAATGAGCAGTTCTTC.

The CDR3 is CASSYSEGARVGAFF. The CDR3 DNA reads TGTGCCAGCAGTTACTCGGAGGGGGCGCGGGTTGGAGCTTTCTTT. The chain carries TRBV6-5 and TRBJ1-1, with 7 bases that match TRBD1. The ends lost 0 bases at V and 10 bases at J; junction bases unmatched: 11. CDR3 size: 15 residues. CDR1 and CDR2 (germline): MNHEY, SVGAGI.

The chain carries TRBV4-1 and TRBJ2-7; 14 nucleotides align to TRBD2. The CDR3 has 15 residues. The germline CDR1 and CDR2 sequences are MGHRA and YSYEKL. The ends lost 1 base at V and 5 bases at J; junction bases unmatched: 1. CDR3 sequence reads: CASSQAGLAGDEQYF. The CDR3 DNA reads as TGCGCCAGCAGCCAAGCGGGACTAGCGGGAGACGAGCAGTACTTC.

V gene TRBV30 combines with J gene TRBJ1-1, with TRBD1 matching over 7 bases. CDR3 length: 13 residues. After removal of 2 bases from V and 5 bases from J, the junction contained 5 bases not matched to a gene. Germline V lookup: CDR1 GTSNPN, CDR2 SVGIG (reference sequence). CDR3 in amino acids: CAWSPTGVTEAFF. The DNA of the CDR3 is TGTGCCTGGAGTCCTACAGGGGTGACTGAAGCTTTCTTT.

The CDR3 coding sequence is TGTGCTAGTGGTTCGACCTACATACTGGGGGGGCCCCGCACAGATACGCAGTATTTT. Protein sequence: CASGSTYILGGPRTDTQYF. The chain links TRBV12-5 to TRBJ2-3, with D maybe TRBD2 (7 bases). Trimming removed 4 bases at V and 1 base at J, with 24 bases between. The CDR3 has 19 residues. Germline V gene data show CDR1 as LGHNT and CDR2 as FRNRAP.

This chain joins TRBV27 and TRBJ2-1; possibly TRBD1 for D (5 bases). The CDR3 loop spans 13 amino acids. The germline gives CDR1 MNHEY, CDR2 SMNVEV (reference sequence). Deletions cut 3 bases from V and 5 bases from J, with 8 bases between. As DNA, the CDR3 is TGTGCCAGCAGTTTTGTGACAGACAATGAGCAGTTCTTC. It translates to CASSFVTDNEQFF.

The chain uses TRBV27 and TRBJ1-1; D is possibly TRBD1 (6 bases). Germline V gene data show CDR1 as MNHEY and CDR2 as SMNVEV (reference sequence). The V and J ends lost 5 bases and 12 bases respectively, with 16 bases between them. This CDR3 is 12 amino acids long. CDR3 amino acids: CASSATGKMSFF. CDR3 in DNA: TGTGCCAGCAGTGCCACAGGGAAAATGTCTTTCTTT.

This sequence joins TRBV6-4 and TRBJ2-7; 12 bases match TRBD2. V shed 0 bases, J shed 7 bases, and the junction held 13 bases outside the gene matches. The CDR3 runs 18 residues. Germline values: CDR1 MRHNA, CDR2 SNTAGT. The DNA for the CDR3 is TGTGCCAGCAGTGACTCGAGGAGACTAGCGGGAGAGAGGGGAGAGCAGTACTTC. Translating gives CASSDSRRLAGERGEQYF.

The rearrangement joins TRBV11-3 to TRBJ2-2; the D gene is possibly TRBD2 (6 bases). Trimming removed 5 bases from V and 7 bases from J, with 8 bases in between. This CDR3 comprises 12 residues. Germline CDR1 is SGHNT and CDR2 is YENEEA. The CDR3 DNA reads TGTGCCAGCAGCCTGACTAGCGGGGAGCTGTTTTTT. Its protein product is CASSLTSGELFF.

The chain links TRBV7-6 to TRBJ2-2; 7 bases line up with TRBD2. The germline V gene encodes CDR1 SGHVS and CDR2 FNYEAQ. V lost 2 bases, J lost 5 bases, and 8 bases stayed unmatched. This CDR3 contains 16 residues. CDR3 protein: CASSLHGGRTTGELFF. The CDR3 region has the DNA TGTGCCAGCAGCTTACACGGCGGGAGAACGACCGGGGAGCTGTTTTTT.

This chain joins TRBV27 and TRBJ2-7; D may be TRBD1 (7 bases). The length of the CDR3 is 13 residues. Germline CDR1 reads MNHEY; CDR2 reads SMNVEV (reference sequence). Trimming took 8 bases from V and 4 from J, leaving 15 bases between them. The CDR3 region is CASSAGQTYEQYF. The CDR3 coding sequence is TGTGCCAGCTCTGCGGGACAGACATACGAGCAGTACTTC.

Here the CDR3 reads CASSLAAEPTQYF. CDR3 in DNA: TGTGCCAGCAGCTTAGCGGCGGAGCCGACCCAGTACTTC. This chain uses TRBV7-8 with TRBJ2-5; D gene unclear. This CDR3 comprises 13 residues. V lost 0 bases and J 7 bases, leaving 9 bases between the germline ends. Germline V CDR1 and CDR2: SGHVS, FQNEAQ.

The chain couples TRBV27 to TRBJ1-1; the D gene is possibly TRBD1 (5 bases). The germline CDR1 and CDR2 sequences are MNHEY and SMNVEV (reference sequence). The V end was cut by 5 bases, the J end by 5 bases, with 15 bases between. This CDR3 spans 14 amino acids. The CDR3 loop reads CASSDVGGTTEAFF. DNA of the CDR3: TGTGCCAGCAGTGATGTGGGGGGTACGACTGAAGCTTTCTTT.

The rearrangement links TRBV30 to TRBJ2-1; 7 bases agree with TRBD2. The germline V gene encodes CDR1 GTSNPN and CDR2 SVGIG (reference sequence). With V trimmed by 5 bases and J by 10 bases, 5 bases remained unmatched. The CDR3 consists of 11 residues. The CDR3 DNA reads as TGTGCCTGGGGGGAGGGCATGGAGCAGTTCTTC. Amino acid sequence: CAWGEGMEQFF.

The rearrangement uses TRBV7-2 and TRBJ2-7; D may be TRBD1 (6 bases). In germline, CDR1 is SGHTA, CDR2 FQGNSA. Trimming removed 1 base from V and 3 bases from J, with 16 bases in between. This CDR3 spans 16 amino acids. The CDR3, as DNA: TGTGCCAGCAGCTTAGTTTTTCGGACAGATAACTACGAGCAGTACTTC. It encodes CASSLVFRTDNYEQYF.

The chain links TRBV30 to TRBJ2-3; 11 bases are shared with TRBD2. The CDR3 is made up of 14 amino acids. CDR1 and CDR2 from the germline V gene are GTSNPN and SVGIG (reference sequence). J gave up 6 bases and V 0 bases, and 2 bases lay outside the gene matches. DNA of the CDR3: TGTGCCTGGAGTGTACTAGCGGGAGTGGATACGCAGTATTTT. Translation: CAWSVLAGVDTQYF.

This chain connects TRBV19 to TRBJ2-2, with D possibly matching TRBD2 (6 bases). Germline V gene data show CDR1 as LNHDA and CDR2 as SQIVND (reference sequence). Trimming took 7 bases from V and 3 from J, leaving 12 bases between them. This CDR3 has 14 amino acids. The CDR3 DNA reads TGTGCCAGTACCCTTGGGGGGTACACCGGGGAGCTGTTTTTT. As protein: CASTLGGYTGELFF.

V and J are TRBV13 and TRBJ1-2; TRBD1 agrees at 7 bases. The CDR3 contains 15 residues. With 0 bases clipped from V and 8 bases from J, the junction kept 9 bases outside the gene matches. Per the germline V gene, CDR1 is PRHDT and CDR2 is FYEKMQ (reference sequence). The CDR3 region is CASSLGLSTGPGYTF. The DNA for the CDR3 is TGTGCCAGCAGCTTAGGCCTGTCGACAGGGCCGGGCTACACCTTC.

The CDR3 coding sequence is TGTGCCAGCAAACTCCGCAGGGCTTCTAACTATGGCTACACCTTC. Translated: CASKLRRASNYGYTF. This rearrangement joins TRBV27 to TRBJ1-2, with D tentatively TRBD1 (5 bases). V was pared by 7 bases and J by 0 bases, with 15 bases between. The length of the CDR3 is 15 residues. Germline V gene lookup returns CDR1 MNHEY and CDR2 SMNVEV (reference sequence).

The chain recombines TRBV27 with TRBJ2-4; TRBD2 agrees at 8 bases. CDR1 and CDR2 (germline): MNHEY, SMNVEV (reference sequence). With V trimmed by 3 bases and J by 6 bases, 10 bases remained unmatched. The CDR3 covers 16 residues. The CDR3 is CASSFPNREGVNIQYF. In nucleotides, the CDR3 is TGTGCCAGCAGTTTCCCCAACCGGGAGGGAGTAAACATTCAGTACTTC.